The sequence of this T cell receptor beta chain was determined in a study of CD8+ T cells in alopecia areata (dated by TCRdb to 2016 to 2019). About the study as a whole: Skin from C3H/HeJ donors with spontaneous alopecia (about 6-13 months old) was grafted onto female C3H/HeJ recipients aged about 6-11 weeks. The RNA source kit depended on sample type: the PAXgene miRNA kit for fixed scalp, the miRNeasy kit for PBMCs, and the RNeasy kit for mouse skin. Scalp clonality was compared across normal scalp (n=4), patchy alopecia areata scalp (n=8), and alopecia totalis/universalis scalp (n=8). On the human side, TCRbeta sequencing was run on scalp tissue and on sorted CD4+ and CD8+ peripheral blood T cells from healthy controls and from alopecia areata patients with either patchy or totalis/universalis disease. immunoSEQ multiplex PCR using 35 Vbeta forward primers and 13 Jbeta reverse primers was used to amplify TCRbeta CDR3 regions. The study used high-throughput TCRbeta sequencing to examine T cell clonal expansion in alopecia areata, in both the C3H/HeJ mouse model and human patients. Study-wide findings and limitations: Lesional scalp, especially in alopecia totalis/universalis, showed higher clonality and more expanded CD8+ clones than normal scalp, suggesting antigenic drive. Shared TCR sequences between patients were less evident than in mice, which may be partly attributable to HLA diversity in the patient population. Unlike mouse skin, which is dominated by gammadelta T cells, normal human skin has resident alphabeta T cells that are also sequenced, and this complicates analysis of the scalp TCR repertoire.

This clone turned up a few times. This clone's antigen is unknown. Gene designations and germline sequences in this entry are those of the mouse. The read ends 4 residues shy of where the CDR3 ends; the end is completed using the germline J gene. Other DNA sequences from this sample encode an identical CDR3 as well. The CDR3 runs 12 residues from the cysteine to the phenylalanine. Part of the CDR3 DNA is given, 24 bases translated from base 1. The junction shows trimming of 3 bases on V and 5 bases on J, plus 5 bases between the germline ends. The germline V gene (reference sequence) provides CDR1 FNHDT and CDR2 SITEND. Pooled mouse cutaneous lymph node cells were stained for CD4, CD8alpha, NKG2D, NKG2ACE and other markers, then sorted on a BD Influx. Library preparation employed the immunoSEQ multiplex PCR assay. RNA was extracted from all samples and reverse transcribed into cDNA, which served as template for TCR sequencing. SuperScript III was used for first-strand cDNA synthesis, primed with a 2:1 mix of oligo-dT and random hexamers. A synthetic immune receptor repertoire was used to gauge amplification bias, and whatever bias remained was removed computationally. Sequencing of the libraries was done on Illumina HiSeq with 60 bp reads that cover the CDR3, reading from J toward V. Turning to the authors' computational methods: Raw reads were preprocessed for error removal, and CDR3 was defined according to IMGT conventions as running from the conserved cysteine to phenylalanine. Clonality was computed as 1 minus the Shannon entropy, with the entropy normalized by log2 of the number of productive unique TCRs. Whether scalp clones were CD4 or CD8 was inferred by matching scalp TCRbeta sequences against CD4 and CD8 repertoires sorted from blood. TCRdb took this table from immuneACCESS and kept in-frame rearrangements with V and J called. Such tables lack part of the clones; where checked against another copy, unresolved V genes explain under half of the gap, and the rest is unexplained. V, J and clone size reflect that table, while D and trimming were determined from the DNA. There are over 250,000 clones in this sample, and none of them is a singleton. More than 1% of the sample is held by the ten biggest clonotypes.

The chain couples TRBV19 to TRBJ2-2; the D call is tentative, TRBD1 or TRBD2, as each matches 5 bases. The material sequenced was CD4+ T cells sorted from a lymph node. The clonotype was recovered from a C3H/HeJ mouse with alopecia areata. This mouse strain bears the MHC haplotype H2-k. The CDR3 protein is CASSRGTGQLYF. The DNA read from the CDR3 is TGTGCCAGCAGTAGGGGGACCGGG.